The 22 T cell receptor beta chains listed next were all sequenced from one sample in a study of blood T cell repertoires in COVID-19. Some clones are missing from TCRdb's copy, which holds only in-frame ones; the method was immunoSEQ multiplex PCR. The table records roughly 50,000 clones, less than 90% of them present only once. The sequenced sample consisted of peripheral blood. These receptors originate from a human donor with active COVID-19. The donor label of this sample is uncertain.

This sequence joins TRBV3-1 (or the pseudogene TRBV3-2) and TRBJ2-1; 9 bases map to TRBD2. CDR1 LGHDT and CDR2 YNNKEL come from the germline V gene (reference sequence). V was pared by 4 bases and J by 8 bases, with 12 bases of the junction left unmatched. The length of the CDR3 is 16 residues. CDR3 DNA sequence: TGTGCCAGCAGCCTCGGGGGAGGCGGGGGGGCCTATGAGCAGTTCTTC. Translating gives CASSLGGGGGAYEQFF.

The chain recombines TRBV19 with TRBJ2-7, with unresolved D. Germline CDR1 reads LNHDA; CDR2 reads SQIVND (reference sequence). The CDR3 is made up of 16 amino acids. The germline V and J ends were trimmed by 6 bases and 6 bases, with 24 bases remaining between them. CDR3 in DNA: TGTGCCAGTAGCTTCCTTCCGGGTTTCGAAGGTAGCGAGCAGTACTTC. This sequence encodes CASSFLPGFEGSEQYF.

The chain uses TRBV5-6 and TRBJ1-5, with TRBD1 identical over 7 bases. CDR3 length equals 15 residues. Looked up from germline, CDR1 is SGHDT and CDR2 is YYEEEE. After removal of 0 bases from V and 6 bases from J, the junction contained 6 bases not matched to a gene. The CDR3 here is CASSLGRGVGQPQHF. The DNA of the CDR3 is TGTGCCAGCAGCTTGGGCAGGGGGGTTGGTCAGCCCCAGCATTTT.

About this clone: Other DNA variants within this sample encode the same CDR3. The chain links TRBV7-2 to TRBJ2-3; weak D call: TRBD2 (7 bases). V shed 1 base and J shed 3 bases, with 11 bases lying between them. The CDR3 sequence is 15 residues long. The germline V gene has CDR1 SGHTA and CDR2 FQGNSA. CDR3 sequence reads: CASSLGGGPTDTQYF. For the CDR3, the DNA is TGTGCCAGCAGCTTAGGGGGGGGGCCTACAGATACGCAGTATTTT.

V usage is TRBV9 and J usage is TRBJ1-4; D remains unclear. Germline-derived CDR1 and CDR2 are SGDLS and YYNGEE. Trimming took 0 bases from V and 4 from J, leaving 10 bases between them. The CDR3 length is 15 residues. The CDR3 reads CASSVGTIRNEKLFF. CDR3 DNA: TGTGCCAGCAGCGTAGGTACAATCCGTAATGAAAAACTGTTTTTT.

In this sample, this clone turned up once. The rearrangement uses TRBV27 and TRBJ2-3, with D possibly being TRBD1 (7 bases). Trimming cost V 0 bases and J 0 bases, with 19 bases left between them. This CDR3 comprises 19 residues. Germline V lookup: CDR1 MNHEY, CDR2 SMNVEV (reference sequence). This CDR3 reads CASSLSLANSGGSTDTQYF. The DNA of the CDR3 is TGTGCCAGCAGTTTATCTCTAGCGAATTCAGGGGGGAGCACAGATACGCAGTATTTT.

The chain is built from TRBV2 and TRBJ1-1; D is unclear. Germline CDR1 reads SNHLY; CDR2 reads FYNNEI. V lost 6 bases to trimming and J lost 3 bases, with 11 bases between them. The CDR3 is 13 amino acids. The CDR3 spells CASRAFRDTEAFF. CDR3 nucleotides: TGTGCCAGCAGAGCCTTCCGGGACACTGAAGCTTTCTTT.

V usage is TRBV4-2 and J usage is TRBJ2-3, with a possible D match to TRBD2 (6 bases). V was pared by 4 bases and J by 3 bases, with 17 bases between. CDR3 length: 16 amino acids. Germline V CDR1 and CDR2: LGHNA, YNFKEQ. The CDR3 loop is CASSLTKGGETDTQYF. In DNA form, the CDR3 reads TGTGCCAGCAGCCTAACGAAGGGCGGGGAAACAGATACGCAGTATTTT.

This chain uses TRBV5-4 with TRBJ2-2; D is undetermined. V lost 4 bases to trimming and J lost 5 bases, with 6 bases between them. The CDR3 length is 12 residues. Germline V gene data show CDR1 as SGHNT and CDR2 as YYREEE (reference sequence). The CDR3 sequence is CASSHQTGELFF. The CDR3 nucleotides read TGTGCCAGCAGCCATCAGACCGGGGAGCTGTTTTTT. Based on the CDR3 plus reference TRBV5-4 and TRBJ2-2, the full variable domain is ETGVTQSPTHLIKTRGQQVTLRCSSQSGHNTVSWYQQALGQGPQFIFQYYREEENGRGNFPPRFSGLQFPNYSSELNVNALELDDSALYLCASSHQTGELFFGEGSRLTVL.

The chain couples TRBV2 to TRBJ2-2; 8 bases agree with TRBD2. V lost 7 bases to trimming and J lost 0 bases; unmatched junction nucleotides: 7. The germline V gene has CDR1 SNHLY and CDR2 FYNNEI. The CDR3 spans 16 residues. As DNA, the CDR3 is TGTGCCAGCATCCCGATCGGGGGGGCGAACACCGGGGAGCTGTTTTTT. It specifies CASIPIGGANTGELFF.

This chain connects TRBV6-2 or TRBV6-3 to TRBJ2-3, with 9 bases lining up with TRBD2. Germline lookup yields CDR1 MNHEY and CDR2 SVGEGT. J lost 5 bases, V lost 4 bases, and 10 bases had no gene match. The CDR3 has 16 amino acids. The CDR3 DNA sequence: TGTGCCAGCAGTTTAAGTTGGCGGGGGGGCCGAGATACGCAGTATTTT. This gives the protein CASSLSWRGGRDTQYF.

The chain combines TRBV6-5 with TRBJ2-1; tentatively, D is TRBD2 (5 bases). This CDR3 region has 13 residues. Germline V lookup: CDR1 MNHEY, CDR2 SVGAGI. V shed 8 bases and J shed 0 bases, with 8 bases lying between them. The CDR3 nucleotides read TGTGCCAGCCGGGGAAGCTCCTACAATGAGCAGTTCTTC. Translating it yields CASRGSSYNEQFF.

This chain uses TRBV5-1 with TRBJ2-6; 9 bases line up with TRBD1. The J segment lost 3 bases and the V segment lost 3 bases, leaving 4 bases of the junction unmatched. The CDR3 is made up of 16 amino acids. CDR1 and CDR2 (germline): SGHRS, YFSETQ. CDR3 region: CASSSTGGGGANVLTF. The DNA of the CDR3 is TGCGCCAGCAGCTCTACAGGGGGCGGTGGGGCCAACGTCCTGACTTTC. The complete variable domain, with remaining parts taken from reference TRBV5-1 and TRBJ2-6, reads KAGVTQTPRYLIKTRGQQVTLSCSPISGHRSVSWYQQTPGQGLQFLFEYFSETQRNKGNFPGRFSGRQFSNSRSEMNVSTLELGDSALYLCASSSTGGGGANVLTFGAGSRLTVL.

The chain couples TRBV9 to TRBJ1-2, with D possibly being TRBD1 (6 bases). V lost 0 bases and J 0 bases, leaving 6 bases between the germline ends. The CDR3 loop spans 14 amino acids. Per the germline V gene, CDR1 is SGDLS and CDR2 is YYNGEE. The chain's CDR3 is CASSVAGANYGYTF. The CDR3 DNA reads TGTGCCAGCAGCGTAGCAGGGGCTAACTATGGCTACACCTTC.

The chain combines TRBV5-1 with TRBJ2-3; D perhaps matches TRBD2 (6 bases). CDR1 and CDR2 from the germline V gene are SGHRS and YFSETQ. The CDR3 length is 17 residues. Trimming left V 0 bases short and J 4 bases short, with 18 bases between. For the CDR3, the DNA is TGCGCCAGCAGCTTGGCTCAGGGACGGGGGTTCTCAGATACGCAGTATTTT. Protein product: CASSLAQGRGFSDTQYF.

The rearrangement uses TRBV4-3 and TRBJ2-1; the match to TRBD1 covers 7 bases. Germline loops: CDR1 LGHNA, CDR2 YSLEER. The CDR3 loop spans 16 amino acids. After removal of 4 bases from V and 5 bases from J, the junction contained 11 bases not matched to a gene. The CDR3 DNA sequence: TGCGCCAGCAGCCCCGAACCGGGACAGAGGAACAATGAGCAGTTCTTC. Encoded protein: CASSPEPGQRNNEQFF.

This clone was counted a single time. The chain uses TRBV7-9 and TRBJ2-5, with 8 bases matching TRBD1. After removal of 5 bases from V and 5 bases from J, the junction contained 4 bases not matched to a gene. Germline assignment: CDR1 SEHNR and CDR2 FQNEAQ (reference sequence). The length of the CDR3 is 13 residues. CDR3 residues: CASSPDRVETQYF. The CDR3 DNA reads TGTGCCAGCAGCCCGGACAGGGTGGAGACCCAGTACTTC.

J is TRBJ2-2 and V is TRBV5-6; 8 nucleotides align to TRBD2. In germline, CDR1 is SGHDT, CDR2 YYEEEE. The V gene end was trimmed by 3 bases and the J gene end by 4 bases; junction bases not matched to a gene: 8. This CDR3 has 16 residues. The CDR3 DNA reads TGTGCCAGCAGCTCGCGGACTAGCCGGGGCACCGGGGAGCTGTTTTTT. This gives the protein CASSSRTSRGTGELFF.

The chain uses TRBV6-5 and TRBJ2-3; 10 positions match TRBD2. The germline V gene encodes CDR1 MNHEY and CDR2 SVGAGI. The ends lost 5 bases at V and 4 bases at J; junction bases unmatched: 3. The CDR3 has 14 amino acids. The CDR3 reads CASSSGGEADTQYF. The DNA of the CDR3 is TGTGCCAGCAGTAGCGGGGGGGAGGCAGATACGCAGTATTTT.

The chain recombines TRBV13 with TRBJ2-7; TRBD2 matches 10 bases. The ends lost 4 bases at V and 5 bases at J; junction bases unmatched: 8. The CDR3 is 15 residues long. Germline values: CDR1 PRHDT, CDR2 FYEKMQ (reference sequence). The CDR3 sequence is CASSYFSGGLDEQYF. CDR3 DNA: TGTGCCAGCAGCTATTTTAGCGGGGGGCTCGACGAGCAGTACTTC.

The genes are TRBV6-2 or TRBV6-3 and TRBJ2-1; possibly TRBD2 for D (6 bases). The ends were cut back, 4 bases at V and 3 bases at J, with 16 bases in the middle. This CDR3 region has 16 residues. Germline V lookup: CDR1 MNHEY, CDR2 SVGEGT. The CDR3 bases are TGTGCCAGCAGTTCCCCCCGACTAGGGGACTACAATGAGCAGTTCTTC. Translating gives CASSSPRLGDYNEQFF.

V gene TRBV2 combines with J gene TRBJ1-1; D is possibly TRBD1 (5 bases). V lost 3 bases, J lost 11 bases, and 10 bases lay in between. The CDR3 extends over 11 amino acids. The germline CDR1 and CDR2 sequences are SNHLY and FYNNEI. CDR3 sequence reads: CASSDSGLAFF. As DNA, the CDR3 is TGTGCCAGCAGTGATTCAGGGTTGGCTTTCTTT. Full variable domain (remainder filled in from reference TRBV2 and TRBJ1-1): EPEVTQTPSHQVTQMGQEVILRCVPISNHLYFYWYRQILGQKVEFLVSFYNNEISEKSEIFDDQFSVERPDGSNFTLKIRSTKLEDSAMYFCASSDSGLAFFGQGTRLTVV.